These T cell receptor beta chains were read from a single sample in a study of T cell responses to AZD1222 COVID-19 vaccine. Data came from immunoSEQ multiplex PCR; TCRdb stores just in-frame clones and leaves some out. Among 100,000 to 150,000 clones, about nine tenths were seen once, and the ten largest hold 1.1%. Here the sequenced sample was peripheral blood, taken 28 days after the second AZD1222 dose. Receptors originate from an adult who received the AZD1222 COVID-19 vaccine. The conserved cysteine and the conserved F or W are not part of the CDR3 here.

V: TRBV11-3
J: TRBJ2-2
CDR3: ASTSGLAGGNTGELF

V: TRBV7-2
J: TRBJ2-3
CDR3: ASSLSGGPFTDTQY

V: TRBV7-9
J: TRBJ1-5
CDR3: ASSWGTEVNQPQH

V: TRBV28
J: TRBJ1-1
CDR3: ASSFPDRGAF

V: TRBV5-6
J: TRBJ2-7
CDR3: ASSRETYEQY

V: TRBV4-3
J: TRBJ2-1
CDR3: ASSQAVPLAGVNNEQF

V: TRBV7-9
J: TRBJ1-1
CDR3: ASSFNRGGDTEAF

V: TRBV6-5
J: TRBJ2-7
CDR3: ASLKGGTGGYEQY

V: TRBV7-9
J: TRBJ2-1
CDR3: ASSPTSGRSNEQF

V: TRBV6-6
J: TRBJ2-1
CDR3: ASNTGGRPYNEQF

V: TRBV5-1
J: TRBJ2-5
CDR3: ASRVATGVEETQY

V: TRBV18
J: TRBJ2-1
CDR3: ASSPPVTGNEQF

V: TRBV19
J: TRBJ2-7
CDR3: ASRPGLAGVNEQY

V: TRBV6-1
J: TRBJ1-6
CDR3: ASSPGQAISPLH

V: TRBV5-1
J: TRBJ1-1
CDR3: ASGDVGGSEAF

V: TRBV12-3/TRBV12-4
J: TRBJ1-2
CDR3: ASSLGGHGYT

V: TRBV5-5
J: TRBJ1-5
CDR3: ASSLDRDQPQH

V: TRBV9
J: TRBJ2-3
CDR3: ASSVGPQGSDTQY

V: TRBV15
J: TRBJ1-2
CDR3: ATSRGEGSYGYT

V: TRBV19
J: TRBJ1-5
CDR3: ASTLDSNSNQPQH

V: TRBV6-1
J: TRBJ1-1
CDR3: ASSEGPVQPNTEAF

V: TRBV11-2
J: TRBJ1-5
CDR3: ASSLDSINQPQH

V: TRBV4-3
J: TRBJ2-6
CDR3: ASSLVSPGANVLT

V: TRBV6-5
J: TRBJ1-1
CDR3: ASNGQSPNTEAF

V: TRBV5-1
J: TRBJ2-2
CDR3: ASSLARAGELF

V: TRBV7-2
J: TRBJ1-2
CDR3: ASSLSAGYGYT

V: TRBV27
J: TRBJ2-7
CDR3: ASSRGTTGEQY

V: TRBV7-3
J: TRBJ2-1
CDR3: ASSGGQGNEQF

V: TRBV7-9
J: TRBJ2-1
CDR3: ASSLGDRGVYNEQF

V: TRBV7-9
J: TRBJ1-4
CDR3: ASSLARGRSQTNEKLF

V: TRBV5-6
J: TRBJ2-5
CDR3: ASSLLWGRAGKETQY

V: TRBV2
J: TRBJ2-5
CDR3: ASRGGGETQY

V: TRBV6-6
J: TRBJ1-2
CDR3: ASVDKGGNNYGYT